The rows below give T cell receptor beta chains drawn from one sample of a study of blood T cell repertoires in COVID-19. Profiling relied on immunoSEQ multiplex PCR, and the TCRdb table lists in-frame clones only, not all of them. The data contain around 150,000 clones, 88% of them singletons. The source material was peripheral blood. The receptor set was obtained from a human donor with COVID-19, enrolled during active disease. The donor label of this sample is uncertain. Both conserved end residues are part of each CDR3. Not every row has a clone size; where given, it reads once, few, many or a size class.

length,V,J,size,CDR3
14,TRBV5-1,TRBJ2-1,.,CASSPGGTYNEQFF
13,TRBV5-6,TRBJ2-7,.,CASSFDSSYEQYF
16,TRBV25-1,TRBJ2-1,.,CASSDGTSGRYNEQFF
16,TRBV18,TRBJ1-2,.,CASSPQTRQGEYGYTF
17,TRBV7-9,TRBJ1-4,.,CASSPGDRGPSNEKLFF
14,TRBV11-1,TRBJ2-5,.,CASSLSRVEETQYF
16,TRBV5-1,TRBJ1-2,.,CASSTRDRGTNYGYTF
14,TRBV2,TRBJ2-7,.,CASCRDRIFDEQYF
18,TRBV5-5,TRBJ1-2,once,CASSSLRDRGVSSYGYTF
15,TRBV5-1,TRBJ2-3,.,CASSLADSQRDTQYF
13,TRBV28,TRBJ2-2,.,CASSYLEAGELFF